This T cell receptor beta chain was documented in a study of cytomegalovirus exposure and HLA in healthy donors. The germline V gene has CDR1 SEHNR and CDR2 FQNEAQ (reference sequence). The ends lost 5 bases at V and 0 bases at J; junction bases unmatched: 4. The CDR3 consists of 15 residues. Vbeta (60) and Jbeta (13) primers were used in the PCR. The method was immunoSEQ multiplex PCR; TCRdb's version includes in-frame clones alone and lacks a portion of them. There are 150,000 to 200,000 clones in the sample; around 79% occur only once, and about 0.91% lies in the top ten. This clone was detected once.

The source of this sequence is a woman aged 50 to 60 in good health and CMV-seropositive. V usage is TRBV7-9 and J usage is TRBJ1-5; TRBD1 aligns across 7 bases. The specimen was PBMCs. The CDR3 here is CASSQGTVSNQPQHF. CDR3 sequence (DNA): TGTGCCAGCAGCCAAGGGACAGTTAGCAATCAGCCCCAGCATTTT.